A selection of T cell receptor beta chains follows, all from one sample in a study of T cell changes during pregnancy in multiple sclerosis. Generated by immunoSEQ multiplex PCR, the TCRdb table keeps only in-frame clones and is missing some. The sample has about 24,000 clones; about 92% are singletons. The sample consisted of CD8+ T cells from peripheral blood mononuclear cells, taken in the third trimester of pregnancy. The source is a female donor in good health, enrolled as a control in a pregnancy study. CDR3s include the opening cysteine and the closing phenylalanine or tryptophan. The D gene is left open where the match is weak. Clone sizes are given selectively: once, few, many, or a class where the clone is expanded.

J: TRBJ1-2
D: -
size: -
V: TRBV27
DNA: TGTGCCAGCATTACCCGGTTCGCCGGGACACATTCTAACTATGGCTACACCTTC
CDR3: CASITRFAGTHSNYGYTF

J: TRBJ1-6
D: -
size: -
V: TRBV9
DNA: TGTGCCAGCAGCGCGAGCGGTCTTAATTCACCCCTCCACTTT
CDR3: CASSASGLNSPLHF

J: TRBJ2-1
D: TRBD2
size: -
V: TRBV29-1
DNA: TGCAGCCATACCGGAGCGGGAGGGCCTGGTGAGCAGTTCTTC
CDR3: CSHTGAGGPGEQFF

J: TRBJ2-3
D: -
size: once
V: TRBV2
DNA: TGTGCCAGCAGTGACGGGGGTGCTCGCACGGATACGCAGTATTTT
CDR3: CASSDGGARTDTQYF

J: TRBJ1-1
D: -
size: -
V: TRBV7-8
DNA: TGTGCCAGCAGCAGGCCGGAGGGTCAGAACACTGAAGCTTTCTTT
CDR3: CASSRPEGQNTEAFF

J: TRBJ2-7
D: -
size: -
V: TRBV6-5
DNA: TGTGCCAGCAGTTACTCGTTCGAACAGGACTACGAGCAGTACTTC
CDR3: CASSYSFEQDYEQYF

J: TRBJ1-2
D: TRBD1
size: -
V: TRBV4-1
DNA: TGCGCCAGCAGCCAACCGGGACAGGGACACTATGGCTACACCTTC
CDR3: CASSQPGQGHYGYTF

J: TRBJ1-2
D: -
size: -
V: TRBV29-1
DNA: TGCAGCGTAGCGGAGAGCTTGAACTATGGCTACACCTTC
CDR3: CSVAESLNYGYTF

J: TRBJ2-5
D: TRBD2
size: -
V: TRBV30
DNA: TGTGCCTGGAGTGTACACCTAGCGGACTTGGTAAAAGAGACCCAGTACTTC
CDR3: CAWSVHLADLVKETQYF

J: TRBJ2-5
D: TRBD1
size: -
V: TRBV10-2
DNA: TGCGCCAGCAGTGATCCCCGCAGGGGGCTAGGGGAGACCCAGTACTTC
CDR3: CASSDPRRGLGETQYF

J: TRBJ2-1
D: -
size: -
V: TRBV7-9
DNA: TGTGCCAGCAGCCATGGTAGCTACAATGAGCAGTTCTTC
CDR3: CASSHGSYNEQFF

J: TRBJ1-2
D: -
size: few
V: TRBV12-5
DNA: TGTGCTAGTGGTTTGGCAGCGTATGGCTACACCTTC
CDR3: CASGLAAYGYTF

J: TRBJ1-1
D: -
size: -
V: TRBV6-1
DNA: TGTGCCAGCAGTGTTATCGGGTCTGAAGCTTTCTTT
CDR3: CASSVIGSEAFF